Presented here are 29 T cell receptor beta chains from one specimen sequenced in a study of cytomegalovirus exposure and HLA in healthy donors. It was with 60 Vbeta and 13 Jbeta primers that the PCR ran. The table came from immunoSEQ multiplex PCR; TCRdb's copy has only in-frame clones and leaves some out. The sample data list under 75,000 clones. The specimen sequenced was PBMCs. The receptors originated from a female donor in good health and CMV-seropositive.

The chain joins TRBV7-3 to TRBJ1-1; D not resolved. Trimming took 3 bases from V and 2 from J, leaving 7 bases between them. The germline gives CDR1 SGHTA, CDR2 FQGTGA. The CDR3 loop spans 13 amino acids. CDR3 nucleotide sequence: TGTGCCAGCAGCTTTTACATTAACACTGAAGCTTTCTTT. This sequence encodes CASSFYINTEAFF. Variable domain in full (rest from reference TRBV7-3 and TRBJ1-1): GAGVSQTPSNKVTEKGKYVELRCDPISGHTALYWYRQSLGQGPEFLIYFQGTGAADDSGLPNDRFFAVRPEGSVSTLKIQRTERGDSAVYLCASSFYINTEAFFGQGTRLTVV.

CDR3 sequence reads: CASSQEIRGYEQYF. CDR3 nucleotide sequence: TGTGCCAGCAGCCAAGAAATCAGGGGGTACGAGCAGTACTTC. J is TRBJ2-7 and V is TRBV4-2; 7 bases align to TRBD1. Germline V gene sequence: CDR1 LGHNA, CDR2 YNFKEQ. The CDR3 is 14 residues long. The trim removed 0 bases at V and 4 bases at J, leaving 3 bases unmatched.

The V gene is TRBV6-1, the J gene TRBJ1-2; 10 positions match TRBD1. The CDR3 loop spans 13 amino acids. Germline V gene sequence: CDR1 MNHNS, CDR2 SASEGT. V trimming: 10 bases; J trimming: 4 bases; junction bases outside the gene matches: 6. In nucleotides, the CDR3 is TGTGCCAACTGGGACAGGGGCATCTATGGCTACACCTTC. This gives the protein CANWDRGIYGYTF.

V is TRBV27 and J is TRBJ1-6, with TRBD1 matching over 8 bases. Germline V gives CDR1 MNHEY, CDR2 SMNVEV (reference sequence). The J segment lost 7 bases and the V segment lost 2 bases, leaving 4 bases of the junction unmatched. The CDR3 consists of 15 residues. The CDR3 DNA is TGTGCCAGCAGTTTAGTTAGACAGGGGAATTCACCCCTCCACTTT. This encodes CASSLVRQGNSPLHF.

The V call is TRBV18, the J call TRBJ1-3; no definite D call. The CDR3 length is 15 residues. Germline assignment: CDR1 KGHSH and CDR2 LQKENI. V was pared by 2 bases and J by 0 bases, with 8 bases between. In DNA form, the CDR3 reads TGTGCCAGCTCACCAAAATCGGGCTCTGGAAACACCATATATTTT. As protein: CASSPKSGSGNTIYF.

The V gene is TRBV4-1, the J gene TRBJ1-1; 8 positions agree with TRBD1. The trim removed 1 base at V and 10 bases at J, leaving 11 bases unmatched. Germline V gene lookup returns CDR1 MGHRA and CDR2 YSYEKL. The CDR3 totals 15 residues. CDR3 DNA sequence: TGCGCCAGCAGCCAAGCGCCCTGGACAGGGTTCTTAGCTTTCTTT. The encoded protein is CASSQAPWTGFLAFF.

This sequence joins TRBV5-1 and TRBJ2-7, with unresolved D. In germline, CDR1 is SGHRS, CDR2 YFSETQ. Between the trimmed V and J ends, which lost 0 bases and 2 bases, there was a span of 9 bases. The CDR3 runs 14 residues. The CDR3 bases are TGCGCCAGCAGCTTGGAGGCTGCGGCCTACGAGCAGTACTTC. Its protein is CASSLEAAAYEQYF.

In DNA, the CDR3 is TGCAGCGTTGAAGATTTTGTTTCTTCTCCCAGAGACAGGGGCGCCGACTATGGCTACACCTTC. This encodes CSVEDFVSSPRDRGADYGYTF. The rearrangement joins TRBV29-1 to TRBJ1-2, with TRBD1 matching over 8 bases. CDR1 and CDR2 (germline): SQVTM, ANQGSEA. The CDR3 extends over 21 amino acids. V shed 0 bases and J 3 bases; nucleotides not matched to a gene: 24.

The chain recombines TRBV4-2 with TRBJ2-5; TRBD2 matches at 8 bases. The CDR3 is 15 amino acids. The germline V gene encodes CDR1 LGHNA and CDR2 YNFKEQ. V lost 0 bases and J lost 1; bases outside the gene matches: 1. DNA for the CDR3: TGTGCCAGCAGCCAAGATCGGGGGGGCCAAGAGACCCAGTACTTC. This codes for CASSQDRGGQETQYF.

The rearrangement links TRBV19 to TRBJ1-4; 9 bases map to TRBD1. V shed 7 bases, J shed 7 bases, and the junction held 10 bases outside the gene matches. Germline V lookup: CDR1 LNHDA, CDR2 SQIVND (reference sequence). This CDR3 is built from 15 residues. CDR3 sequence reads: CASKNSRDRAEKLFF. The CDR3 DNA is TGTGCCAGTAAGAATTCGAGGGACAGGGCTGAAAAACTGTTTTTT.

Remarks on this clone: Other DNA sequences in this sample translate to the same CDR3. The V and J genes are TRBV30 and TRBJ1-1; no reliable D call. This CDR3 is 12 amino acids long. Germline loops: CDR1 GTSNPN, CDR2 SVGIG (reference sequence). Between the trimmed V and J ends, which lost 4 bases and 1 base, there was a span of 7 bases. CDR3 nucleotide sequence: TGTGCCTGGAAGGACTCGAACACTGAAGCTTTCTTT. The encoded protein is CAWKDSNTEAFF.

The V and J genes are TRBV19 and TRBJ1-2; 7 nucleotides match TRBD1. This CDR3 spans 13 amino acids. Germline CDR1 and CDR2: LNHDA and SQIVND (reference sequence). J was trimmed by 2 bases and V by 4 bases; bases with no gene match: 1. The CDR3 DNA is TGTGCCAGTAGTACAGGGGGAAACTATGGCTACACCTTC. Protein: CASSTGGNYGYTF.

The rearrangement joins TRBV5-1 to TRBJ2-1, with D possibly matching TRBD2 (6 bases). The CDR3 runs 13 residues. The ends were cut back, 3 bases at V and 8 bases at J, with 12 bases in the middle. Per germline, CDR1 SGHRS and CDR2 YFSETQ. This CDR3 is CASSSLAFHEQFF. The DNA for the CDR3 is TGCGCCAGCAGCTCACTAGCTTTTCATGAGCAGTTCTTC. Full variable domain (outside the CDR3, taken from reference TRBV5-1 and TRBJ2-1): KAGVTQTPRYLIKTRGQQVTLSCSPISGHRSVSWYQQTPGQGLQFLFEYFSETQRNKGNFPGRFSGRQFSNSRSEMNVSTLELGDSALYLCASSSLAFHEQFFGPGTRLTVL.

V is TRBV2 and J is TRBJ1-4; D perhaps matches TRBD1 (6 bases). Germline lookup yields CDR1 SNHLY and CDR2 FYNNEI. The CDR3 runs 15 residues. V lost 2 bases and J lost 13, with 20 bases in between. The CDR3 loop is CASSEQGRGQVRLFF. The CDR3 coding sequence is TGTGCCAGCAGTGAACAGGGCAGGGGACAAGTTAGACTGTTTTTT. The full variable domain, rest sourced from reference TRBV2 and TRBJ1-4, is EPEVTQTPSHQVTQMGQEVILRCVPISNHLYFYWYRQILGQKVEFLVSFYNNEISEKSEIFDDQFSVERPDGSNFTLKIRSTKLEDSAMYFCASSEQGRGQVRLFFGSGTQLSVL.

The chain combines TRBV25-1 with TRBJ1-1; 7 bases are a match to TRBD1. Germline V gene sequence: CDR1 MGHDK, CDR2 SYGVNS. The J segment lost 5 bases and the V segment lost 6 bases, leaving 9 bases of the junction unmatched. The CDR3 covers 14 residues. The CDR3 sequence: CASRTERGQTEAFF. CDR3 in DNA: TGTGCCAGCAGGACCGAAAGGGGGCAGACTGAAGCTTTCTTT.

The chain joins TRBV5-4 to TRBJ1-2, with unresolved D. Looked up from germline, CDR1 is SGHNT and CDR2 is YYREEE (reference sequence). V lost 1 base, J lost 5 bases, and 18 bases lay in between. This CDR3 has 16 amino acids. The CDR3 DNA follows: TGTGCCAGCAGCTTGATAGAAAGGGTACCGGGATATGGCTACACCTTC. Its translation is CASSLIERVPGYGYTF.

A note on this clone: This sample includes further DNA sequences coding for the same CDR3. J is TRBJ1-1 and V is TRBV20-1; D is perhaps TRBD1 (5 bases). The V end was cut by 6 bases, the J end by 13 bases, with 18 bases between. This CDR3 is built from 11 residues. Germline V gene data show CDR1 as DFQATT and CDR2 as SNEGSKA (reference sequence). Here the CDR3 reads CSAKQGLGSFF. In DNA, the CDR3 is TGCAGTGCAAAGCAGGGACTCGGGAGTTTCTTT.

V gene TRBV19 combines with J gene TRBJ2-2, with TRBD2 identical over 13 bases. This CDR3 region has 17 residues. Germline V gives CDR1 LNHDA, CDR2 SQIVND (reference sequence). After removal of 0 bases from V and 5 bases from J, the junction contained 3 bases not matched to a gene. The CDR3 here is CASSIEGLAGYTGELFF. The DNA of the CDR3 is TGTGCCAGTAGTATAGAGGGACTAGCGGGATATACCGGGGAGCTGTTTTTT.

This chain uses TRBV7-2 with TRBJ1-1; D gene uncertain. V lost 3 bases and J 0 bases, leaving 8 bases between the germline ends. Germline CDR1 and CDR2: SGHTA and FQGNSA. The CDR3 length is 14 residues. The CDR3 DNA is TGTGCCAGCAGCTTCTCAGGCTTGAACACTGAAGCTTTCTTT. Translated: CASSFSGLNTEAFF.

The CDR3 here is CAWRMGRGDRGTRGRTNTGELFF. The CDR3 coding sequence is TGTGCCTGGAGGATGGGAAGGGGGGACCGTGGGACTAGGGGAAGAACAAACACCGGGGAGCTGTTTTTT. The chain employs TRBV30 and TRBJ2-2; TRBD2 agrees at 8 bases. Germline V gene data show CDR1 as GTSNPN and CDR2 as SVGIG (reference sequence). The V and J ends lost 3 bases and 2 bases, in that order; junction bases with no gene match: 29. CDR3 length: 23 amino acids.

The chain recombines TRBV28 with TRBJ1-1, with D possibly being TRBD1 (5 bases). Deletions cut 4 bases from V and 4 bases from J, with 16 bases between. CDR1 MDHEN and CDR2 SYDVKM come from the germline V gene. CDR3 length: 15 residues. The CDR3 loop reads CASSSQEGLSTEAFF. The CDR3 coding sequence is TGTGCCAGCAGTTCCCAGGAGGGGCTGAGCACTGAAGCTTTCTTT.

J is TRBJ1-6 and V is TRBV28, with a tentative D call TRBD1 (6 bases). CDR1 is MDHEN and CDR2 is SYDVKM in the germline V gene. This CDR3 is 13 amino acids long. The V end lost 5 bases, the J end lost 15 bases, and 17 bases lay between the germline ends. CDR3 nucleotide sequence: TGTGCCAGCAGTCTTAGCAGGGGTGTCAACCTCCACTTT. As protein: CASSLSRGVNLHF. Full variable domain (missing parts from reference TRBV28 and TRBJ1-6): DVKVTQSSRYLVKRTGEKVFLECVQDMDHENMFWYRQDPGLGLRLIYFSYDVKMKEKGDIPEGYSVSREKKERFSLILESASTNQTSMYLCASSLSRGVNLHFGNGTRLTVT.

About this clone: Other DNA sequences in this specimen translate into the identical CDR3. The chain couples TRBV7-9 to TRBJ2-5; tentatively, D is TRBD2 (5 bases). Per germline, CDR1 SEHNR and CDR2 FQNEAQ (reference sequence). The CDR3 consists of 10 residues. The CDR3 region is CASGRETQYF. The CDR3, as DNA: TGTGCAAGCGGCAGAGAGACCCAGTACTTC.

The CDR3 nucleotides are TGTGCCTGGAGTGTATTCGGGAGGGCTCGTGTGGGGACTGAAGCTTTCTTT. This codes for CAWSVFGRARVGTEAFF. J is TRBJ1-1 and V is TRBV30, with D uncertain. V lost 0 bases, J lost 5 bases, and 22 bases lay in between. Germline V gene lookup returns CDR1 GTSNPN and CDR2 SVGIG (reference sequence). The CDR3 is 17 residues long.

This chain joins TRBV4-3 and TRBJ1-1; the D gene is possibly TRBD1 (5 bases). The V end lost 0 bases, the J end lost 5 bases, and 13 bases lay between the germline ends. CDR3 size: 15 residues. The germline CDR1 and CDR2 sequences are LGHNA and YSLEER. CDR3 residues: CASSQELGEETEAFF. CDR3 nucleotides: TGCGCCAGCAGCCAAGAATTGGGGGAGGAAACTGAAGCTTTCTTT.

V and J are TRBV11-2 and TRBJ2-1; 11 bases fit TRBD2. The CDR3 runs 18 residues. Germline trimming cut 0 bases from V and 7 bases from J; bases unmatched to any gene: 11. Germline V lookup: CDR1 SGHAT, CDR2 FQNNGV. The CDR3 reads CASSLEYPSGRSMNEQFF. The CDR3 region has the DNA TGTGCCAGCAGCTTAGAATATCCTAGCGGGAGGTCGATGAATGAGCAGTTCTTC.

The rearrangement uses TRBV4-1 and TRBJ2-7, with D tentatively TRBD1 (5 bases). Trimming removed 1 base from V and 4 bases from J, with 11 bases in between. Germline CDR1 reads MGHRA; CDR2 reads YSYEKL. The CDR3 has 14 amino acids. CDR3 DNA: TGCGCCAGCAGCCAAGGGACCCAGGGTTACGAGCAGTACTTC. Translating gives CASSQGTQGYEQYF.

The CDR3 spells CASSYGQGFTGELFF. Here the CDR3 DNA reads TGTGCCAGCAGTTACGGACAGGGGTTCACCGGGGAGCTGTTTTTT. The chain employs TRBV6-5 and TRBJ2-2, with 9 bases lining up with TRBD1. The CDR3 totals 15 residues. The V gene end was trimmed by 2 bases and the J gene end by 4 bases; junction bases not matched to a gene: 2. Germline CDR1 is MNHEY and CDR2 is SVGAGI.

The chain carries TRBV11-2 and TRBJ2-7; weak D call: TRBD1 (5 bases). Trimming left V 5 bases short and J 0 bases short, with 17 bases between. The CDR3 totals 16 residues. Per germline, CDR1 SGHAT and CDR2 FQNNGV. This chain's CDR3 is CASSREGALSSYEQYF. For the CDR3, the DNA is TGTGCCAGCAGCAGAGAAGGGGCTTTGAGCTCCTACGAGCAGTACTTC.